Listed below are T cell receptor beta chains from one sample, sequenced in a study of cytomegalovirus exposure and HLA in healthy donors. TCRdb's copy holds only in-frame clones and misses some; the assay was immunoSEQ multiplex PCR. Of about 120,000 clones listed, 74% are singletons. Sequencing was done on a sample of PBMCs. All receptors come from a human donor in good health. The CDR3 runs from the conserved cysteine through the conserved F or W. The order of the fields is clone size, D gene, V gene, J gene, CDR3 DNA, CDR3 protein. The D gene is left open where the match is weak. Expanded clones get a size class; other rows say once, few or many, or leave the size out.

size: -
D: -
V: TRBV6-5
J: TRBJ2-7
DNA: TGTGCCAGCAGTCCCGTCGGGGGTGGGGAGCAGTACTTC
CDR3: CASSPVGGGEQYF

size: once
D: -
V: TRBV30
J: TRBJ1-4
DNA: TGTGCCTGGAGACACAGGGAAAAACTGTTTTTT
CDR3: CAWRHREKLFF

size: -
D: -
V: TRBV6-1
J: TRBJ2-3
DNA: TGTGCCAGCAGTGAAGAGGGGGTCCGGAGGCTCACAGATACGCAGTATTTT
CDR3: CASSEEGVRRLTDTQYF

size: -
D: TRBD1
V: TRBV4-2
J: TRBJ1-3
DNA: TGTGCCAGCAGCCAGACCGGGACAGGGGGAAACACCATATATTTT
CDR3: CASSQTGTGGNTIYF

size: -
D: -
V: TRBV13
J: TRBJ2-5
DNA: TGTGCCAGCAGCTTAAGGGGCATACAAGAGACCCAGTACTTC
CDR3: CASSLRGIQETQYF

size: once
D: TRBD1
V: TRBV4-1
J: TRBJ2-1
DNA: TGCGCCAGCAGCCCCGTCGGGGACAGGTACTACAATGAGCAGTTCTTC
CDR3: CASSPVGDRYYNEQFF

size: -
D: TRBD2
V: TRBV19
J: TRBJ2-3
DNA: TGTGCCAGTAGTATTTCAGCGGGGTTTCAGTATTTT
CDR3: CASSISAGFQYF

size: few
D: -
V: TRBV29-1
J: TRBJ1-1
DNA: TGCAGCGCTTCCGGGGAGATATCGAACACTGAAGCTTTCTTT
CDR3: CSASGEISNTEAFF

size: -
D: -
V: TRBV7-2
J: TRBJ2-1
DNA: TGTGCCAGCAGCCGATCCGGGACTTCCGCCCTCAATGAGCAGTTCTTC
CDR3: CASSRSGTSALNEQFF

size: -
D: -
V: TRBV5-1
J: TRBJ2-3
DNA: TGCGCCAGCAGTTCTGGTTTGGGCGGAGGGGCGGAAGATACGCAGTATTTT
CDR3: CASSSGLGGGAEDTQYF

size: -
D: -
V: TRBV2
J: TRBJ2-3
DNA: TGTGCCAGCAGGGGTTCGGGACTCCGCACAGATACGCAGTATTTT
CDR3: CASRGSGLRTDTQYF

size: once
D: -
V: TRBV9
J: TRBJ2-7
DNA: TGTGCCAGCAGCCCCGAAGTATTCACGGGGGACGAGCAGTACTTC
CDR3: CASSPEVFTGDEQYF

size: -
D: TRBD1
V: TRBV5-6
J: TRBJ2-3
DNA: TGTGCCAGCAGCGGACAGGGGCCCAGCACAGATACGCAGTATTTT
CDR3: CASSGQGPSTDTQYF

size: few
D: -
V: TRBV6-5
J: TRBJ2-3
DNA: TGTGCCAGCAGTTACACCTACCGGAGACCATCAGATACGCAGTATTTT
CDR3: CASSYTYRRPSDTQYF

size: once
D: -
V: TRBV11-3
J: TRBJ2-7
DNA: TGTGCCAGCAGCCAAGAGGAGGGCGGTGAGCAGTACTTC
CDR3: CASSQEEGGEQYF

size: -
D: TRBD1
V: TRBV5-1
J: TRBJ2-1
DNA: TGCGCCAGCAGCTTGATCGGACAGGGTAGTGGTGAGCAGTTCTTC
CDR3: CASSLIGQGSGEQFF

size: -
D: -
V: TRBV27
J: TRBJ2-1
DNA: TGTGCCAGCAGTTTATTCGCTAAAAGCTCCTACAATGAGCAGTTCTTC
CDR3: CASSLFAKSSYNEQFF

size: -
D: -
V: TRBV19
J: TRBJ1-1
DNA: TGTGCCAGTAGTCGGGAGACAGCGAACACTGAAGCTTTCTTT
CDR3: CASSRETANTEAFF

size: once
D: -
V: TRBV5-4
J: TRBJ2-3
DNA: TGTGCCAGCAGCTTAATTGCGGGACCCACAGATACGCAGTATTTT
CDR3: CASSLIAGPTDTQYF

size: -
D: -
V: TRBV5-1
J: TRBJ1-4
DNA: TGCGCCAGCAGCTTGGTCGGGACTTCCCGGAATGAAAAACTGTTTTTT
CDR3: CASSLVGTSRNEKLFF

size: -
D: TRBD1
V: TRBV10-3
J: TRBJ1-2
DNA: TGTGCCATCAGTGGACAGGGGGGGGCCTATGGCTACACCTTC
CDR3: CAISGQGGAYGYTF

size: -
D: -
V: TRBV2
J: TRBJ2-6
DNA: TGTGCCAGCAATCCTAAGCCGGGTTTCTCTGGGGCCAACGTCCTGACTTTC
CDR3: CASNPKPGFSGANVLTF

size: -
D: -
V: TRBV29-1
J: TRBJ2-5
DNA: TGCAGCGTTGTCCATAAGGGGGAGACCCAGTACTTC
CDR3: CSVVHKGETQYF

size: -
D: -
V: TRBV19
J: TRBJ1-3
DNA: TGTGCCAGTTCCGAACGTGGGACTTCGAGAGGGGACACCATATATTTT
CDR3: CASSERGTSRGDTIYF

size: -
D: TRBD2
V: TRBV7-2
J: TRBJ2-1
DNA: TGTGCCAGCAGCTTAGCTTCTAGCGGCTTTAATGAGCAGTTCTTC
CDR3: CASSLASSGFNEQFF

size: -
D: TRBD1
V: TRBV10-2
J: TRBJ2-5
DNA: TGCGCCAGCAGCGATGGCGCCGGGACAGGGCAAGAGACCCAGTACTTC
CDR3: CASSDGAGTGQETQYF

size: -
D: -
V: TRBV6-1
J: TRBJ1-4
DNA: TGTGCCAGCAGTGAAGAGGGGAGGGGTAGGGGGAATGAAAAACTGTTTTTT
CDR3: CASSEEGRGRGNEKLFF

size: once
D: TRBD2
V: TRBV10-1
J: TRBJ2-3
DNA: TGCGCCAGCAGTCTCAGAGCGGGAGGGTCCGATACGCAGTATTTT
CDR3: CASSLRAGGSDTQYF

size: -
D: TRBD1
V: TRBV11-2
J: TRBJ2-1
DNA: TGTGCCAGCAGCTGGCCTAAGGACAGGGGCGGCAATGAGCAGTTCTTC
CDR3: CASSWPKDRGGNEQFF

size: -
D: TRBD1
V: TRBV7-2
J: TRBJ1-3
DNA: TGTGCCAGCAGCAGGACAGGGCCTGGAAACACCATATATTTT
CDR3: CASSRTGPGNTIYF

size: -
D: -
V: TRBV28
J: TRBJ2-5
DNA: TGTGCCAGCAGTTTCAGGGCGGCAGGGAGGGAGACCCAGTACTTC
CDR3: CASSFRAAGRETQYF

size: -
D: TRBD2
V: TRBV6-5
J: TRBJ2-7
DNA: TGTGCCAGCAGTTACGCCGGGGGGGCCGACTACGAGCAGTACTTC
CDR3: CASSYAGGADYEQYF

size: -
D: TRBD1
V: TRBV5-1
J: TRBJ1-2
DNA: TGCGCCAGCAGGCGGACAGGGGAAGGATATGGCTACACCTTC
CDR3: CASRRTGEGYGYTF

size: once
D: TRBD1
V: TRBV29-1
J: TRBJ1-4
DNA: TGCAGCGTCACGGACAGGGGGGAAAAACTGTTTTTT
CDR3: CSVTDRGEKLFF

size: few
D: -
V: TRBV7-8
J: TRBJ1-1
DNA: TGTGCCAGCAGCGGAGCGGGGCCCGGGGGAGCTTTCTTT
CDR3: CASSGAGPGGAFF